This TCR beta chain stems from a study of identical twins. The study's findings and limits: Twins' surplus sharing was weaker for beta out-of-frame sequences. Cord blood's abundant beta clonotypes had fewer insertions, unlike memory repertoires.

There are many counts of this clonotype. No antigen is known for it. Only healthy Caucasians were included as donors. A universal primer site arose from template switching, and cDNA bore unique molecular identifiers. TCRdb called the 5' RACE reads again in MiXCR, with one record for every CDR3 protein. The sample yields 420,000 or so distinct CDR3 sequences, roughly 20% seen once. Per germline, CDR1 DFQATT and CDR2 SNEGSKA (reference sequence). The V end lost 1 base, the J end lost 0 bases, and 3 bases lay between the germline ends. This CDR3 comprises 13 residues. Sequencing was performed on naive T cells sorted from blood. The chain employs TRBV20-1 and TRBJ2-2; D gene uncertain. The origin of this receptor is a man between 50 and 59 years old in good health. The CDR3 loop is CSARAANTGELFF. CDR3 DNA: TGCAGTGCTAGAGCGGCGAACACCGGGGAGCTGTTTTTT.